This section outlines one T cell receptor beta chain sequence together with its context. Its antigen is currently unknown. This entry belongs to a study of identical twins. Study conclusions and caveats: Alpha sequences that were out-of-frame and twin-shared showed an excess of low generation probability.

Unique molecular identifiers were present on the cDNA, and a universal primer site came from template switching. TCRdb called the 5' RACE reads again in MiXCR, with one record for every CDR3 protein. The sample carries about 900,000 distinct CDR3 sequences, around 12% recorded once. The same data also contributed to another study, on yellow fever vaccine responses in identical twins.

The clonotype originates from a woman between 18 and 29 years old in good health. Input material: PBMCs.

CDR3 sequence (DNA): TGTGCCAGCAGCCGAAGATGGTCGAACACCGGGGAGCTGTTTTTT. Translation: CASSRRWSNTGELFF. The rearrangement joins TRBV4-2 to TRBJ2-2; D not certain. This CDR3 comprises 15 residues. CDR1 is LGHNA and CDR2 is YNFKEQ in the germline V gene. Trimming shortened V by 4 bases and J by 0 bases, and 9 bases separated the two germline ends.